Here is one T cell receptor beta chain with its context. Its antigen is unknown. The sample contains more than one DNA sequence encoding this CDR3. The data were taken from a study of shared clonotypes between healthy human individuals. Study findings and constraints: A generally larger estimated richness was seen in naive subsets than in memory subsets. It was anticipated that sequencing depth would influence how many clonotypes donors shared.

Profiled with immunoSEQ multiplex PCR; TCRdb holds only in-frame clones, not every one. This table holds roughly 2.4 million clones, around 95% found once. Adult donors, all healthy and HIV-negative, had no recent acute infections or vaccinations. It was into CD45RA+ naive and CD45RA-negative memory subsets that the CD4+ cells were split. Trimming took 4 bases from V and 1 from J, leaving 8 bases between them. This CDR3 comprises 13 residues. Per germline, CDR1 SGDLS and CDR2 YYNGEE. The sample was naive CD4+ T cells sorted from blood. The subset was: CD45RA+ positively selected. This receptor was taken from a man aged 18 to 30 in good health. The V call is TRBV9, the J call TRBJ1-1; possibly TRBD1 for D (6 bases). The CDR3 DNA reads as TGTGCCAGCAGCACGACAGGGAACACTGAAGCTTTCTTT. The encoded protein is CASSTTGNTEAFF. Looking up the rest from reference TRBV9 and TRBJ1-1 gives the full variable domain: DSGVTQTPKHLITATGQRVTLRCSPRSGDLSVYWYQQSLDQGLQFLIQYYNGEERAKGNILERFSAQQFPDLHSELNLSSLELGDSALYFCASSTTGNTEAFFGQGTRLTVV.